This is a list of T cell receptor beta chains from one sample in a study of identical twins. TCRdb processed the 5' RACE reads anew with MiXCR; each CDR3 protein has one entry. The sample has nearly 650,000 distinct CDR3 sequences, about 7% seen once. A further study also used this sample, focusing on yellow fever vaccine responses in identical twins.

The source material was PBMCs. Receptors originate from a woman under 30 in good health. The CDR3 runs from the conserved cysteine through the conserved F or W. A D gene is named only where the DNA matches it firmly. Some rows mark clone size as missing; the rest say once, few, many or name a class of expanded clone.

d_call	clone_size	v_call	j_call	cdr3_aa	cdr3_nt
TRBD2	few	TRBV11-2	TRBJ2-1	CASTQRGGFYNEQFF	TGTGCCAGCACGCAGCGGGGGGGCTTCTACAATGAGCAGTTCTTC
NA	few	TRBV10-2	TRBJ1-5	CASSDTTGSFSNQPQHF	TGCGCCAGCAGTGATACCACAGGGTCCTTTAGCAATCAGCCCCAGCATTTT
NA	many	TRBV7-2	TRBJ2-1	CASSTQGTEQFF	TGTGCCAGCAGCACACAGGGTACTGAGCAGTTCTTC
NA	NA	TRBV15	TRBJ2-2	CATSRTANTGELFF	TGTGCCACCAGCAGGACAGCAAACACCGGGGAGCTGTTTTTT
NA	few	TRBV4-1	TRBJ1-4	CASSQGGLGLFF	TGCGCCAGCAGCCAAGGGGGGTTGGGACTGTTTTTT
NA	NA	TRBV12-3/TRBV12-4	TRBJ2-7	CASSLARFTFEQYF	TGTGCCAGCAGTTTAGCGCGGTTTACCTTCGAGCAGTACTTC
NA	NA	TRBV5-5	TRBJ2-3	CASGSGLAGTDTQYF	TGTGCCAGCGGCTCGGGACTCGCCGGCACAGATACGCAGTATTTT
TRBD2	NA	TRBV12-3/TRBV12-4	TRBJ2-1	CASGTSGSYNEQFF	TGTGCCAGCGGTACTAGCGGGAGCTACAATGAGCAGTTCTTC
TRBD2	few	TRBV5-5	TRBJ2-3	CASSFRREEDTQYF	TGTGCCAGCAGCTTCCGGCGGGAGGAAGATACGCAGTATTTT
NA	NA	TRBV7-9	TRBJ2-1	CASSFRATPWAHEQFF	TGTGCCAGCAGCTTTCGGGCGACACCCTGGGCCCATGAGCAGTTCTTC
NA	many	TRBV12-3/TRBV12-4	TRBJ1-2	CAIPKGHGYTF	TGTGCCATACCTAAGGGACATGGCTACACCTTC
NA	NA	TRBV19	TRBJ2-1	CASSRGAKSDNEQFF	TGTGCCAGTTCCCGGGGGGCGAAATCTGACAATGAGCAGTTCTTC
TRBD2	NA	TRBV20-1	TRBJ2-1	CSAHTSGKGNNEQFF	TGCAGTGCCCATACTAGCGGGAAGGGTAACAATGAGCAGTTCTTC
TRBD1	NA	TRBV12-3/TRBV12-4	TRBJ1-2	CASSLTGGGGYTF	TGTGCCAGCAGTTTGACAGGGGGCGGGGGCTACACCTTC
TRBD2	many	TRBV2	TRBJ2-1	CASSEVAGTSGYNEQFF	TGTGCCAGCAGTGAAGTTGCGGGGACTAGCGGCTACAATGAGCAGTTCTTC
TRBD2	NA	TRBV25-1	TRBJ2-1	CASSRRGTSGEREQFF	TGTGCCAGCAGTCGGCGCGGGACTAGCGGAGAGCGGGAGCAGTTCTTC
NA	many	TRBV7-9	TRBJ1-5	CASSLVSGVSNQPQHF	TGTGCCAGCAGCTTAGTCTCCGGGGTTAGCAATCAGCCCCAGCATTTT
TRBD1	NA	TRBV20-1	TRBJ1-1	CSAKGADRADFEAFF	TGCAGTGCCAAGGGAGCAGACAGGGCAGATTTTGAAGCTTTCTTT
TRBD2	NA	TRBV7-9	TRBJ2-5	CASSSSRGGEKTQYF	TGTGCCAGCAGCTCTTCGCGGGGGGGCGAAAAGACCCAGTACTTC
TRBD1	many	TRBV12-3/TRBV12-4	TRBJ1-1	CASTGQDNTEAFF	TGTGCCAGCACCGGACAGGACAACACTGAAGCTTTCTTT
TRBD1	NA	TRBV6-1	TRBJ1-6	CASSEPAGGRSPLHF	TGTGCCAGCAGTGAACCGGCAGGGGGTCGATCACCCCTCCACTTT
TRBD2	NA	TRBV5-1	TRBJ2-1	CASSVPKLAGAPREQFF	TGCGCCAGCAGCGTCCCCAAGTTGGCGGGAGCCCCTAGGGAGCAGTTCTTC
TRBD2	NA	TRBV6-2/TRBV6-3	TRBJ2-2	CASRSQTSGAKQHRTGELFF	TGTGCCAGCAGATCCCAAACTAGCGGGGCAAAACAGCATCGGACCGGGGAGCTGTTTTTT
TRBD1	NA	TRBV5-1	TRBJ1-1	CASSSGTGGWDTEAFF	TGCGCCAGCAGCTCCGGGACAGGGGGCTGGGACACTGAAGCTTTCTTT
NA	NA	TRBV24-1	TRBJ1-2	CATSDFAGGYTF	TGTGCCACCAGTGATTTTGCTGGTGGCTACACCTTC
NA	many	TRBV7-3	TRBJ2-1	CASSLSGSEQFF	TGTGCCAGCAGCTTATCGGGAAGTGAGCAGTTCTTC
NA	few	TRBV7-7	TRBJ2-5	CASSPGIGSRETQYF	TGTGCCAGCAGCCCTGGGATAGGGTCTCGAGAGACCCAGTACTTC